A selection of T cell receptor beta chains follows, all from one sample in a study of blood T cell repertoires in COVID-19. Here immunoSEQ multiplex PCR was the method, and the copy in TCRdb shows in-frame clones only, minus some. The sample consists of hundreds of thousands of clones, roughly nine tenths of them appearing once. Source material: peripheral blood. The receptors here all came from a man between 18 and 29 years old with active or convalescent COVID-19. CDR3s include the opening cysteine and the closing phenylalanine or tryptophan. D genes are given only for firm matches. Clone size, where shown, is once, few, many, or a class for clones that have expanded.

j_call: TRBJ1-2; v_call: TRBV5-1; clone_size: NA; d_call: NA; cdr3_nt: TGCGCCAGCAGCCAAGAGCCAGGGGCCTATGGCTACACCTTC; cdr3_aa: CASSQEPGAYGYTF
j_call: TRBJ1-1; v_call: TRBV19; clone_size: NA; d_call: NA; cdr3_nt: TGTGCCAGTAGTACAACACCCCGCACTGAAGCTTTCTTT; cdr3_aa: CASSTTPRTEAFF
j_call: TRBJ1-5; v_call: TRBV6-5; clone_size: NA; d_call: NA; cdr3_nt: TGTGCCAGCAGTTATAGCGCCAATCAGCCCCAGCATTTT; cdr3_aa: CASSYSANQPQHF
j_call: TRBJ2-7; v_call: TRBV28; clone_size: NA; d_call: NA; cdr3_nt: TGTGCCAGCAGTTTTGGGCTAGCGTATTCCTACGAGCAGTACTTC; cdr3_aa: CASSFGLAYSYEQYF
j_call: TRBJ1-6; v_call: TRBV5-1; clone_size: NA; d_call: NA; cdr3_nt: TGCGCCAGCAGCTTAGGGGACACGTCGAATTCGCCCCTCCACTTT; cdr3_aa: CASSLGDTSNSPLHF
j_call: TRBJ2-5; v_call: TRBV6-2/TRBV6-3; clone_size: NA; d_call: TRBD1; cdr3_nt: TGTGCCAGCAGTTACAGCACCGGGACAGCAAACCAAGAGACCCAGTACTTC; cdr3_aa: CASSYSTGTANQETQYF
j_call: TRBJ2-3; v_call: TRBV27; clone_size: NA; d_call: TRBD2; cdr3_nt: TGTGCCAGCAGTTTAGAGCGGGGGGGCGGGTATACGCAGTATTTT; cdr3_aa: CASSLERGGGYTQYF
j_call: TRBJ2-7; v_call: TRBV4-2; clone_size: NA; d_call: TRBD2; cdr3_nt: TGTGCCAGCAGCCACCAAGCGGGAGGCAGCTACGAGCAGTACTTC; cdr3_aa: CASSHQAGGSYEQYF
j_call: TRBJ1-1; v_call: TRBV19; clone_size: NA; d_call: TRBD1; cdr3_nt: TGTGCCAGTAGTACTGACAGGGGGGCTACTGAAGCTTTCTTT; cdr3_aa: CASSTDRGATEAFF
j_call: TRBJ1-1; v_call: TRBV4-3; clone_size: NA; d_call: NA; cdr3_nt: TGCGCCAGCAGCCAAGGGAGGGGTGAAGCTTTCTTT; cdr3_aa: CASSQGRGEAFF
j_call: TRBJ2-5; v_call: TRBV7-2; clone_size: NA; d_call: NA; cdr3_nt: TGTGCCAGCAGCTTAGGTTCGAACTGGGGGCGCGAGACCCAGTACTTC; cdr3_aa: CASSLGSNWGRETQYF
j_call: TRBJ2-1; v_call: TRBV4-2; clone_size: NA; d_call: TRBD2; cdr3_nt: TGTGCCAGCAGCCAGTTTAGCGGGGGAGAGTGGAATGAGCAGTTCTTC; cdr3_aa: CASSQFSGGEWNEQFF
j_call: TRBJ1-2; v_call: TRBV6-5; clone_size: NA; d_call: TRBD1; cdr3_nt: TGTGCCAGCAGGGGAACAGGGGGTAGCTTC; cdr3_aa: CASRGTGGSF
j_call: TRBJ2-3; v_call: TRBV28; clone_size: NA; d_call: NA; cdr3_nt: TGTGCCAGCAGTTCGAGCCAGGGCACAGATACGCAGTATTTT; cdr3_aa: CASSSSQGTDTQYF
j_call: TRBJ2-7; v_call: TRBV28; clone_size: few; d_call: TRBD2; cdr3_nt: TGTGTAACTAGCGGGAGTGGTAGGAACGAGCAGTACTTC; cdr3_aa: CVTSGSGRNEQYF
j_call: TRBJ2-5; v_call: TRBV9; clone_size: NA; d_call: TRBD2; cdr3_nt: TGTGCCAGCAACCCTAGCGGGTACGGTGAGACCCAGTACTTC; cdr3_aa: CASNPSGYGETQYF
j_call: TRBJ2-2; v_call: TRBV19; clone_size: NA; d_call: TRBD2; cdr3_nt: TGTGCCAGTAGCCTAATGGGGACTAGCGGGAGCCCGAACACCGGGGAGCTGTTTTTT; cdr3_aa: CASSLMGTSGSPNTGELFF
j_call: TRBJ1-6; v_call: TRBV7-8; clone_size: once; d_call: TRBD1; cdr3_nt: TGTGCCAGCAGCCCCGGGCCAGGGGGCTCACCCCTCCACTTT; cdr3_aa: CASSPGPGGSPLHF
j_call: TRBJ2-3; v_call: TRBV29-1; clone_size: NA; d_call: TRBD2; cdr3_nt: TGCAGCGTTGAGGGGCGGGGGGTCACAGATACGCAGTATTTT; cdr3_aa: CSVEGRGVTDTQYF
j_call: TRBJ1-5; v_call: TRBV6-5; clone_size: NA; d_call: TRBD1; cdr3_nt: TGTGCCAGCAGTTACGGGACAGGGGGCTATCAGCCCCAGCATTTT; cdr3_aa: CASSYGTGGYQPQHF
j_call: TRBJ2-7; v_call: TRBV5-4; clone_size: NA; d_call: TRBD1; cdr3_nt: TGTGCCAGCAGCTTGATCGGGACAGGGAACGGCGAGCAGTACTTC; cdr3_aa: CASSLIGTGNGEQYF
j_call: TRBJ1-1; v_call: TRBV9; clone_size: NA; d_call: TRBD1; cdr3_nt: TGTGCCAGCAGCGTCTTATCCGGGACAGGGACGTCCACTGAAGCTTTCTTT; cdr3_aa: CASSVLSGTGTSTEAFF
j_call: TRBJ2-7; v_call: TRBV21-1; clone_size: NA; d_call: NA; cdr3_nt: TGTGCCAGCGACCTTACCGGGACTGCTAACTCCTACGAGCAGTACTTC; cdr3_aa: CASDLTGTANSYEQYF
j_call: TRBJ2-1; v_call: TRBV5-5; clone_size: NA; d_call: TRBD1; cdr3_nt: TGTGCCAGCAGCGTTACAGGGGTCGAGCAGTTCTTC; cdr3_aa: CASSVTGVEQFF
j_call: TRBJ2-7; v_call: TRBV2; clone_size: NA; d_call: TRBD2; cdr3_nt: TGTGCCAGCAGTGGAGAGGTAGCGGGAGGGCTGGACGAGCAGTACTTC; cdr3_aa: CASSGEVAGGLDEQYF